This T cell receptor beta chain was recorded in a study of T-cell reconstitution after alpha-beta-depleted transplantation in children. The library targeted TCRbeta and was prepared with unique molecular identifiers. Via MiXCR, TCRdb re-called the PCR reads, giving one row per CDR3 protein. The table includes 450,000 to 600,000 distinct CDR3 sequences, less than 35% detected once. This sequence was found in a human donor who donated a stem cell graft to a child with aplastic anemia. The sample in question was PBMCs from the stem cell graft donor, obtained from the stem cell graft.

CDR3: CASSPSQGPGYGYTF. Here the CDR3 DNA reads TGTGCCAGCAGCCCGTCACAGGGACCTGGCTATGGCTACACCTTC. The V call is TRBV7-8, the J call TRBJ1-2; possible D gene TRBD1, 6 bases. Germline lookup yields CDR1 SGHVS and CDR2 FQNEAQ. V was clipped by 5 bases and J by 4 bases, with 17 bases between them. This CDR3 contains 15 residues.